The sequence of this T cell receptor beta chain was determined in a study of PD-1 blockade in classical Hodgkin lymphoma. General study findings and limits: CD8+ TCR diversity did not rise significantly by C4D1, unlike CD4+.

Looked up from germline, CDR1 is SGHTA and CDR2 is FQGNSA. Between the trimmed V and J ends, which lost 5 bases and 3 bases, there was a span of 10 bases. This CDR3 region has 13 residues. In regard to this clone: Antigen unknown.

Brentuximab vedotin exposure varied among the patients, all of whom had relapsed after autologous stem cell transplantation. CD8+ T cell isolation from thawed PBMCs was performed by magnetic negative selection. Profiled with immunoSEQ multiplex PCR; TCRdb holds only in-frame clones, not every one. Here the sample spans roughly 11,000 clones, approximately 84% being singletons. The sequenced sample was CD8+ T cells from blood, obtained at baseline. This clonotype was sampled from a human donor with classical Hodgkin lymphoma. V gene TRBV7-2 combines with J gene TRBJ1-2; weak D call: TRBD1 (5 bases). DNA of the CDR3: TGTGCCAGCAGCCAGACAGACCACTATGGCTACACCTTC. The encoded protein is CASSQTDHYGYTF.